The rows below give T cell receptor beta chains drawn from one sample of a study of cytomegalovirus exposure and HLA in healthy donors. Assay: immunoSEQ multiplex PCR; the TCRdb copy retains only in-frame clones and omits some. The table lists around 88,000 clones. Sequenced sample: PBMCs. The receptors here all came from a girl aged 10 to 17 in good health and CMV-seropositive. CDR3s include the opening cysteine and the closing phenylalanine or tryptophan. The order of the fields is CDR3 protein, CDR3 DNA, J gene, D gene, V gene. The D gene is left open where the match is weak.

CASSEAGGRLAGSYEQYF,TGTGCCAGCAGTGAAGCGGGGGGAAGGCTAGCGGGCTCCTACGAGCAGTACTTC,TRBJ2-7,TRBD2,TRBV6-1
CASSMDRGGRTEAFF,TGCGCCAGCAGCATGGACAGGGGAGGAAGAACTGAAGCTTTCTTT,TRBJ1-1,TRBD1,TRBV5-1
CAWREGAITDTQYF,TGTGCCTGGAGGGAGGGCGCCATCACAGATACGCAGTATTTT,TRBJ2-3,-,TRBV30
CASSPGQGRVQPQHF,TGTGCCAGCAGCCCCGGACAGGGGAGAGTTCAGCCCCAGCATTTT,TRBJ1-5,TRBD1,TRBV7-6
CASSSYATNEKLFF,TGTGCCAGCAGCTCTTATGCAACTAATGAAAAACTGTTTTTT,TRBJ1-4,-,TRBV13
CASSDWVVGALDNEQFF,TGTGCCAGCAGTGATTGGGTAGTGGGGGCCCTCGACAATGAGCAGTTCTTC,TRBJ2-1,-,TRBV25-1
CASSQVAGANVLTF,TGCGCCAGCAGCCAAGTAGCTGGGGCCAACGTCCTGACTTTC,TRBJ2-6,-,TRBV4-1
CASSKQGDISNQPQHF,TGTGCCAGCAGTAAGCAGGGGGATATAAGCAATCAGCCCCAGCATTTT,TRBJ1-5,TRBD1,TRBV7-9
CASSMEGANGYTF,TGTGCCAGTAGTATGGAGGGGGCTAACGGCTACACCTTC,TRBJ1-2,TRBD1,TRBV19
CSVTTGVDTQYF,TGCAGCGTTACCACAGGGGTGGATACGCAGTATTTT,TRBJ2-3,TRBD1,TRBV29-1
CASSFPRAGGNEQYF,TGTGCCAGCAGCTTCCCTCGAGCGGGGGGAAACGAGCAGTACTTC,TRBJ2-7,TRBD2,TRBV7-2
CASSTSGGAHEQFF,TGTGCCAGCAGCACTAGCGGGGGGGCTCATGAGCAGTTCTTC,TRBJ2-1,TRBD2,TRBV27
CASSRDRGSYEQYF,TGTGCCAGCAGCCGGGACAGGGGGTCCTACGAGCAGTACTTC,TRBJ2-7,TRBD1,TRBV25-1
CASSPTGDYGYTF,TGTGCCAGCTCACCCACAGGGGACTATGGCTACACCTTC,TRBJ1-2,TRBD1,TRBV18
CASRPGVGESNTEAFF,TGTGCCAGCAGGCCTGGGGTCGGGGAGTCGAACACTGAAGCTTTCTTT,TRBJ1-1,-,TRBV27
CASSYGQGLAVSQPQHF,TGCGCCAGCAGCTACGGACAGGGATTAGCAGTCAGTCAGCCCCAGCATTTT,TRBJ1-5,TRBD1,TRBV10-2
CASSFDRGYQETQYF,TGTGCCAGCAGCTTCGACAGGGGGTACCAAGAGACCCAGTACTTC,TRBJ2-5,TRBD1,TRBV7-2
CASSASSGGADIQYF,TGTGCCAGCAGCGCCTCCAGCGGGGGTGCGGACATTCAGTACTTC,TRBJ2-4,TRBD2,TRBV9
CASSPGFRDSAEQYF,TGCGCCAGCAGCCCAGGTTTTCGGGACAGCGCCGAGCAGTACTTC,TRBJ2-7,TRBD1,TRBV4-1
CASSDTGTATGYTF,TGTGCCAGCAGCGATACCGGGACTGCAACCGGCTACACCTTC,TRBJ1-2,-,TRBV9
CSVVTGPTGELFF,TGCAGCGTTGTAACAGGCCCCACCGGGGAGCTGTTTTTT,TRBJ2-2,-,TRBV29-1
CASSGDSMNTEAFF,TGCGCCAGCAGCGGGGACAGTATGAACACTGAAGCTTTCTTT,TRBJ1-1,TRBD1,TRBV5-1
CASSMSPNEKLFF,TGTGCCAGTAGTATGAGTCCTAATGAAAAACTGTTTTTT,TRBJ1-4,-,TRBV19
CASSPPGGSHEQFF,TGTGCCAGCTCACCACCTGGCGGGAGCCATGAGCAGTTCTTC,TRBJ2-1,TRBD2,TRBV18
CASSLGSGTGNTIYF,TGCGCCAGCAGCTTGGGGTCGGGGACTGGAAACACCATATATTTT,TRBJ1-3,-,TRBV5-1
CSVGTAGQGAYGYTF,TGCAGCGTTGGGACTGCGGGACAGGGAGCTTATGGCTACACCTTC,TRBJ1-2,TRBD1,TRBV29-1
CASSSYFDTEAFF,TGCGCCAGCAGCTCCTATTTCGACACTGAAGCTTTCTTT,TRBJ1-1,-,TRBV5-1
CASSVAGNTEAFF,TGTGCCAGCAGCGTAGCGGGGAACACTGAAGCTTTCTTT,TRBJ1-1,-,TRBV9
CASSQDYNGGSYEQYF,TGCGCCAGCAGCCAAGATTATAACGGGGGTTCCTACGAGCAGTACTTC,TRBJ2-7,-,TRBV4-3
CASTQGVWDRTEAFF,TGTGCCAGCACCCAGGGGGTTTGGGATAGGACTGAAGCTTTCTTT,TRBJ1-1,TRBD1,TRBV6-5
CASSSAGVRSSYNEQFF,TGCGCCAGCAGTTCAGCGGGGGTCCGGAGCTCCTACAATGAGCAGTTCTTC,TRBJ2-1,TRBD2,TRBV4-1
CAWSHPFASSSGDGSTEAFF,TGTGCCTGGAGTCACCCCTTTGCATCGTCATCCGGGGATGGTAGCACTGAAGCTTTCTTT,TRBJ1-1,-,TRBV30
CASSERLAQETQYF,TGTGCCAGTTCGGAGAGACTAGCCCAAGAGACCCAGTACTTC,TRBJ2-5,TRBD2,TRBV11-3
CASSFGPRAGNTQYF,TGCGCCAGCAGCTTTGGACCTAGGGCGGGAAATACGCAGTATTTT,TRBJ2-3,-,TRBV5-1
CASSGSGGARDNEQFF,TGTGCCAGCAGCGGGTCAGGGGGCGCTAGGGACAATGAGCAGTTCTTC,TRBJ2-1,TRBD1,TRBV7-3
CASSPRNRDRGGSPLHF,TGTGCCAGCTCACCACGGAACAGGGACAGGGGAGGGTCACCCCTCCACTTT,TRBJ1-6,TRBD1,TRBV18
CASRATASTDTQYF,TGTGCCAGTAGGGCAACAGCAAGCACAGATACGCAGTATTTT,TRBJ2-3,-,TRBV19
CARLQIDRGRYSNQPQHF,TGTGCCAGACTACAGATCGACAGGGGCCGTTATAGCAATCAGCCCCAGCATTTT,TRBJ1-5,TRBD1,TRBV9
CASSIGPTGAEGYTF,TGTGCCAGTAGTATTGGACCAACAGGGGCAGAGGGCTACACCTTC,TRBJ1-2,TRBD1,TRBV19
CASSLYPEETQYF,TGTGCCAGCAGCTTATATCCAGAAGAGACCCAGTACTTC,TRBJ2-5,-,TRBV7-3
CASSQPKRTGEDTQYF,TGCGCCAGCAGCCAACCCAAAAGGACAGGGGAAGATACGCAGTATTTT,TRBJ2-3,TRBD1,TRBV4-1
CASSQGQGAPNYEQYF,TGCGCCAGCAGCCAGGGACAGGGAGCACCTAACTACGAGCAGTACTTC,TRBJ2-7,TRBD1,TRBV4-3
CASSWLEGVEQYF,TGTGCCAGCAGTTGGCTAGAGGGAGTCGAGCAGTACTTC,TRBJ2-7,-,TRBV6-5